The T cell receptor beta chain described here comes from a study of cytomegalovirus exposure and HLA in healthy donors. The PCR contained 60 Vbeta and 13 Jbeta primers. TCRdb keeps only in-frame clones here, not all; method: immunoSEQ multiplex PCR. The table has about 160,000 clones, 80% to 90% seen once. The V end was cut by 0 bases, the J end by 7 bases, with 13 bases between. CDR3 length: 14 amino acids. The germline V gene encodes CDR1 SGHNT and CDR2 YYREEE (reference sequence). Regarding this clone: As yet, its antigen is unknown.

General study findings and limits: Versus the roughly 670-donor mean, an Asian-associated ancestry cluster reportedly showed fewer N-insertions in a later analysis.

Sequences were obtained from PBMCs. The rearrangement joins TRBV5-4 to TRBJ1-2, with D possibly being TRBD1 (5 bases). This clonotype was obtained from a male donor in good health and CMV-seronegative. This chain's CDR3 is CASSLGPDKGGYTF. The CDR3 bases are TGTGCCAGCAGCTTGGGTCCGGACAAAGGTGGCTACACCTTC.